What follows are 24 T cell receptor beta chains derived from one specimen sequenced in a study of Graves' ophthalmopathy and Graves' hyperthyroidism. Beta-chain TCR CDR3 regions were amplified from RNA transcripts. The library came from an HTBI-primed first-round RT-PCR and a second-round multiplex PCR. In TCRdb, the multiplex PCR reads were re-called with MiXCR into one record per CDR3 protein. The repertoire holds 900,000 to 1,200,000 distinct CDR3 sequences, with about 36% as singletons. Sequencing was performed on peripheral blood or thyroid tissue (not recorded which). All receptors derive from an adult man with Graves' hyperthyroidism.

Turning to this clonotype: One junction end disagrees with the germline gene, perhaps due to a read error. This sequence joins TRBV5-1 and TRBJ1-6; the D is unclear. Germline V gene data show CDR1 as SGHRS and CDR2 as YFSETQ. This CDR3 spans 15 amino acids. In DNA, the CDR3 is TGCGCCAGCAGCTTGGGTGGAGGGAATAATTCACCCCTCCGCTTT. Protein sequence: CASSLGGGNNSPLRF.

The rearrangement uses TRBV9 and TRBJ2-2; no firm D call. Germline loops: CDR1 SGDLS, CDR2 YYNGEE. V was shortened by 1 base and J by 1 base, with 8 bases between the two germline ends. CDR3 length equals 15 residues. The CDR3 nucleotides read TGTGCCAGCAGCGTATCATCAGGGAACACCGGGGAGCTGTTTTTT. This encodes CASSVSSGNTGELFF.

This clonotype was counted only a few times. The V gene is TRBV29-1, the J gene TRBJ1-1; D ambiguous. CDR1 is SQVTM, CDR2 ANQGSEA, per germline. This CDR3 has 13 residues. With 5 bases removed from V and 3 bases from J, the gap between germline ends came to 13 bases. Here the CDR3 reads CSVSSPGDTEAFF. Here the CDR3 DNA reads TGCAGCGTTTCGTCCCCTGGGGACACTGAAGCTTTCTTT.

This clonotype was recorded at least ten times. The chain is built from TRBV20-1 and TRBJ2-7; 8 positions agree with TRBD2. V dropped 6 bases and J dropped 4; count of bases not matched to a gene: 8. Germline V gives CDR1 DFQATT, CDR2 SNEGSKA (reference sequence). This CDR3 is built from 13 residues. CDR3 amino acids: CSAPLSGSYEQYF. In DNA form, the CDR3 reads TGCAGTGCCCCACTCAGCGGGAGTTACGAGCAGTACTTC.

This clonotype was found many times. The chain recombines TRBV20-1 with TRBJ2-7; 8 positions agree with TRBD2. Germline V gene sequence: CDR1 DFQATT, CDR2 SNEGSKA (reference sequence). This CDR3 comprises 14 residues. The V segment lost 5 bases and the J segment 3 bases; nucleotides outside the gene matches: 9. The DNA for the CDR3 is TGCAGTGCTCGGGAGGGACACACCGACTACGAGCAGTACTTC. This sequence encodes CSAREGHTDYEQYF.

The V gene is TRBV29-1, the J gene TRBJ1-4; D remains unclear. This CDR3 is built from 14 residues. Germline CDR1 reads SQVTM; CDR2 reads ANQGSEA. Trimming removed 6 bases at V and 14 bases at J, with 25 bases between. The CDR3 region is CSVPSGEGTRSLFF. CDR3 nucleotide sequence: TGCAGCGTCCCCTCCGGTGAGGGCACCCGAAGTCTGTTTTTT.

This clonotype was recorded at least ten times. The J gene is TRBJ1-1, the V gene TRBV5-8; D gene unclear. Germline lookup yields CDR1 SGHTS and CDR2 YDEGEE. This CDR3 has 12 amino acids. Deletions cut 3 bases from V and 10 bases from J, with 13 bases between. The CDR3 nucleotides read TGTGCCAGCAGCTCCCCATCTACCGGAGCTTTCTTT. Protein: CASSSPSTGAFF.

This clonotype was observed many times. The V gene is TRBV10-3, the J gene TRBJ2-5, with D uncertain. The CDR3 is 10 residues long. Deletions cut 5 bases from V and 7 bases from J, with 5 bases between. CDR1 ENHRY and CDR2 SYGVKD come from the germline V gene. CDR3 bases: TGTGCCATCAGTACGGGGACCCAGTACTTC. Its translation is CAISTGTQYF.

Only a few counts were recorded for this clonotype. The V and J genes are TRBV30 and TRBJ1-6, with D unresolved. V was trimmed by 3 bases and J by 12 bases, leaving 12 bases between them. Germline assignment: CDR1 GTSNPN and CDR2 SVGIG (reference sequence). CDR3 length: 12 residues. The CDR3 DNA is TGTGCCTGGAGGGACCGTTCTGGACCCCTCCACTTT. Its translation is CAWRDRSGPLHF. Using reference TRBV30 and TRBJ1-6 for the parts outside the CDR3, the full variable domain is SQTIHQWPATLVQPVGSPLSLECTVEGTSNPNLYWYRQAAGRGLQLLFYSVGIGQISSEVPQNLSASRPQDRQFILSSKKLLLSDSGFYLCAWRDRSGPLHFGNGTRLTVT.

This chain joins TRBV20-1 and TRBJ2-7, with 15 positions matching TRBD2. From germline, CDR1 is DFQATT and CDR2 SNEGSKA (reference sequence). J was trimmed by 3 bases and V by 6 bases; bases with no gene match: 12. This CDR3 spans 17 amino acids. CDR3 residues: CSARTSGRASLSYEQYF. The CDR3, as DNA: TGCAGTGCACGGACTAGCGGGAGGGCCAGTCTGAGCTACGAGCAGTACTTC.

This clonotype was observed many times. This rearrangement joins TRBV7-3 to TRBJ2-5, with a weak D call TRBD1 (5 bases). Deletions cut 1 base from V and 3 bases from J, with 6 bases between. The CDR3 is made up of 13 amino acids. Looked up from germline, CDR1 is SGHTA and CDR2 is FQGTGA. CDR3 nucleotide sequence: TGTGCCAGCAGCTTAATCAGGGAAGAGACCCAGTACTTC. Translated: CASSLIREETQYF.

This clonotype was seen a handful of times. The rearrangement uses TRBV7-8 and TRBJ1-6; 10 bases are shared with TRBD1. The CDR3 contains 15 residues. Germline values: CDR1 SGHVS, CDR2 FQNEAQ. The J segment lost 2 bases and the V segment lost 5 bases, leaving 0 bases of the junction unmatched. DNA of the CDR3: TGTGCCAGCAGCGGACAGGGGGCCTATAATTCACCCCTCCACTTT. This gives the protein CASSGQGAYNSPLHF.

As concerns this clonotype: In this CDR3 the conserved last residue, phenylalanine or tryptophan, is missing, so a read error is likely. This sequence joins TRBV7-2 and TRBJ1-5; D is unclear. The CDR3 loop spans 14 amino acids. The V gene's germline CDR1 is SGHTA and CDR2 FQGNSA. V was trimmed by 4 bases and J by 5 bases, leaving 12 bases between them. As DNA, the CDR3 is TGTGCCAGCAGCTCCCAGGACGGGGATCAGCCCCAGCATCTT. As protein: CASSSQDGDQPQHL.

For this clonotype: This clone may be a read error of a much larger clone one base away. The chain is built from TRBV10-3 and TRBJ1-1, with D unresolved. The V gene lost 5 bases and the J gene lost 1 base, with 8 bases spanning the gap. Germline CDR1 reads ENHRY; CDR2 reads SYGVKD. The CDR3 runs 13 residues. DNA for the CDR3: TGTGCCATCAGTTACTCAAGGAACACTGAAGCTTTCTTT. Translated, it gives CAISYSRNTEAFF.

Only one count was recorded for this clonotype. The gene calls are TRBV29-1 and TRBJ2-7, with 7 bases that match TRBD2. The CDR3 runs 11 residues. Germline CDR1 and CDR2: SQVTM and ANQGSEA. V shed 8 bases, J shed 7 bases, and the junction held 8 bases outside the gene matches. The CDR3 DNA sequence: TGCAGCTTCTCTAGGGGAGGGGAGCAGTACTTC. As protein: CSFSRGGEQYF.

This clonotype appeared many times. The CDR3 is CASSHGTGTYEQYF. CDR3 DNA: TGCGCCAGCAGCCACGGGACAGGGACCTACGAGCAGTACTTC. V is TRBV4-1 and J is TRBJ2-7, with 9 bases fitting TRBD1. The V and J ends lost 3 bases and 2 bases, in that order; junction bases with no gene match: 2. Germline CDR1 reads MGHRA; CDR2 reads YSYEKL. CDR3 length: 14 amino acids.

This clonotype has a handful of counts. The rearrangement joins TRBV12-3 or TRBV12-4 to TRBJ1-5; D unclear. The V gene lost 3 bases and the J gene lost 4 bases, with 16 bases spanning the gap. CDR3 size: 16 residues. CDR3 nucleotide sequence: TGTGCCAGCAGTTTTGGTAGTGGACTCAGAAATCAGCCCCAGCATTTT. Its protein product is CASSFGSGLRNQPQHF.

The rearrangement links TRBV12-3 or TRBV12-4 to TRBJ1-5; D might be TRBD1 (5 bases). CDR3 length equals 14 residues. Trimming stripped 1 base from V and 9 bases from J, with 13 bases between. Here the CDR3 DNA reads TGTGCCAGCAGTTTAGTGGGGGACCTTCGGCCCCAGCATTTT. This encodes CASSLVGDLRPQHF.

This clonotype was found a few times. CDR3 sequence (DNA): TGTGCCAGCACCCGGGAAGGGGGCACGAGGACCGGGGAGCTGTTTTTT. It specifies CASTREGGTRTGELFF. The chain recombines TRBV4-2 with TRBJ2-2, with 7 positions matching TRBD1. Germline V lookup: CDR1 LGHNA, CDR2 YNFKEQ. The CDR3 totals 16 residues. With 7 bases clipped from V and 5 bases from J, the junction kept 13 bases outside the gene matches.

This clonotype was recorded many times. The V gene is TRBV11-2, the J gene TRBJ2-7, with D possibly TRBD2 on 5 matching bases. The germline V gene encodes CDR1 SGHAT and CDR2 FQNNGV. V was clipped by 5 bases and J by 2 bases, with 16 bases between them. This CDR3 spans 15 amino acids. CDR3 region: CASSRVERAAYEQYF. In nucleotides, the CDR3 is TGTGCCAGCAGCCGAGTGGAGAGGGCCGCCTACGAGCAGTACTTC.

This chain connects TRBV11-3 to TRBJ1-5; 9 bases fit TRBD1. This CDR3 is built from 16 residues. Germline loops: CDR1 SGHNT, CDR2 YENEEA. The V gene end was trimmed by 4 bases and the J gene end by 6 bases; junction bases not matched to a gene: 10. The DNA of the CDR3 is TGTGCCAGCAGCTCCTTATCGGGGGACAGGGCTCAGCCCCAGCATTTT. It encodes CASSSLSGDRAQPQHF.

This clonotype was counted between two and nine times. This chain links TRBV11-2 with TRBJ2-7, with TRBD2 identical over 13 bases. The junction had 16 bases not matched to a gene; V was cut back by 1 base and J by 4 bases. This CDR3 is built from 20 residues. Per the germline V gene, CDR1 is SGHAT and CDR2 is FQNNGV. CDR3 DNA: TGTGCCAGCAGCTTAGCGTCGGGACAGACTGGACTAGCGGGAGAGTACGAGCAGTACTTC. It yields the protein CASSLASGQTGLAGEYEQYF.

The rearrangement joins TRBV25-1 to TRBJ2-5; TRBD2 is a possible D gene (5 bases). V lost 8 bases and J 3 bases, leaving 16 bases between the germline ends. This CDR3 has 14 amino acids. Germline CDR1 and CDR2: MGHDK and SYGVNS. Here the CDR3 reads CASSPSPGKETQYF. CDR3 bases: TGTGCCAGCTCACCATCTCCCGGGAAAGAGACCCAGTACTTC.

This CDR3 reads CASSQDSRFYEQYF. The DNA for the CDR3 is TGTGCCAGCAGCCAAGATAGTAGATTCTACGAGCAGTACTTC. This chain connects TRBV14 to TRBJ2-7; no clear D gene. Germline V gene lookup returns CDR1 SGHDN and CDR2 FVKESK. The ends were cut back, 0 bases at V and 3 bases at J, with 9 bases in the middle. The CDR3 has 14 residues.